The present entry profiles one T cell receptor (beta chain) with its context. Antigen unknown. Germline V gene data show CDR1 as SEHNR and CDR2 as FQNEAQ (reference sequence). This CDR3 spans 15 amino acids. J was trimmed by 5 bases and V by 2 bases; bases with no gene match: 7. This sample is drawn from a study of blood T cells in healthy people across ages. General study points: Older age coincided with a roughly linear decline in TCR beta diversity per million T cells.

It was with a sample-barcoded 5' primer and a J-beta primer mix that a second PCR of roughly 7 to 11 cycles was run. Through a template-switch adaptor with 12 random nucleotides, each cDNA molecule received a tag. Each CDR3 protein gets one entry after TCRdb re-called the 5' RACE reads with MiXCR. This sample yields 1.5 million to 1.8 million distinct CDR3 sequences, of which 40% to 45% are seen a single time; less than 5% belongs to the top ten. PBMCs were isolated at a quantity of at least 6 million per sample. Extraction yielded at least 5 micrograms of total RNA per sample. The sample was blood. This chain connects TRBV7-9 to TRBJ2-7, with 9 bases fitting TRBD1. This clonotype was sampled from a woman under 30 in good health. The CDR3 DNA sequence: TGTGCCAGCAGCTTACTGACAGGGGGAGTCCACGAGCAGTACTTC. It encodes CASSLLTGGVHEQYF.